This passage covers 32 T cell receptor beta chains from one sample sequenced in a study of graft-versus-host responses after intestinal transplantation. Assay: immunoSEQ multiplex PCR; the TCRdb copy retains only in-frame clones and omits some. The sample shows about 98,000 clones, roughly 82% of them seen only once. The sample consisted of PBMCs, taken 255 days after intestinal transplant. All receptors derive from a human patient who received an intestinal transplant, so some T cells may come from the graft donor.

The J gene is TRBJ2-3, the V gene TRBV5-6, with a tentative D call TRBD2 (5 bases). The CDR3 runs 12 residues. V lost 3 bases and J 15 bases, leaving 17 bases between the germline ends. Germline CDR1 reads SGHDT; CDR2 reads YYEEEE. Here the CDR3 DNA reads TGTGCCAGCAGCTCTACTAGAGCCGTTGCTTATTTT. Amino acid sequence: CASSSTRAVAYF.

This clone was detected a few times. This sequence joins TRBV15 and TRBJ2-7; possibly TRBD1 for D (5 bases). Germline-derived CDR1 and CDR2 are LNHNV and YYDKDF (reference sequence). The CDR3 is 14 amino acids. Trimming removed 0 bases at V and 1 base at J, with 7 bases between. CDR3 sequence reads: CATSRDRESYEQYF. The CDR3 DNA is TGTGCCACCAGCAGAGACAGGGAATCCTACGAGCAGTACTTC.

The gene calls are TRBV6-5 and TRBJ1-4; the D gene is possibly TRBD1 (5 bases). V shed 0 bases and J shed 1 base, with 9 bases lying between them. This CDR3 is 16 amino acids long. Germline V CDR1 and CDR2: MNHEY, SVGAGI. Written as DNA, the CDR3 is TGTGCCAGCAGTTACTCCTGGGGCGGAACTAATGAAAAACTGTTTTTT. It yields the protein CASSYSWGGTNEKLFF.

This chain links TRBV5-1 with TRBJ1-2; D gene uncertain. CDR1 and CDR2 from the germline V gene are SGHRS and YFSETQ. The CDR3 is 15 residues long. V gave up 0 bases and J gave up 8 bases, with 17 bases separating them. CDR3: CASSLAPESRYGYTF. In DNA, the CDR3 is TGCGCCAGCAGCTTGGCCCCGGAATCCCGCTACGGCTACACCTTC.

The chain recombines TRBV9 with TRBJ2-2; D may correspond to TRBD1 or TRBD2 (5 bases each). The CDR3 totals 14 residues. From germline, CDR1 is SGDLS and CDR2 YYNGEE. The ends were cut back, 0 bases at V and 4 bases at J, with 7 bases in the middle. The CDR3 loop is CASSVGGSTGELFF. CDR3 sequence (DNA): TGTGCCAGCAGCGTAGGGGGGTCCACCGGGGAGCTGTTTTTT.

This rearrangement joins TRBV19 to TRBJ2-7; 12 nucleotides agree with TRBD2. Germline values: CDR1 LNHDA, CDR2 SQIVND (reference sequence). CDR3 length: 15 residues. The V and J ends lost 5 bases and 4 bases, in that order; junction bases with no gene match: 6. CDR3 protein: CASSVLAGGPYEQYF. The CDR3 DNA follows: TGTGCCAGTAGTGTCCTAGCGGGAGGGCCTTACGAGCAGTACTTC.

The chain employs TRBV6-5 and TRBJ2-5; D may be TRBD2 (6 bases). Germline V gives CDR1 MNHEY, CDR2 SVGAGI. V lost 5 bases to trimming and J lost 7 bases, with 14 bases between them. This CDR3 has 13 amino acids. The CDR3 DNA reads as TGTGCCAGCAGTCCGTACTGGGGAGGGACCCAGTACTTC. Its protein is CASSPYWGGTQYF.

The chain carries TRBV6-5 and TRBJ1-5, with D tentatively TRBD1 (5 bases). This CDR3 spans 15 amino acids. V lost 0 bases and J 9 bases, leaving 15 bases between the germline ends. CDR1 MNHEY and CDR2 SVGAGI come from the germline V gene. The CDR3 DNA reads TGTGCCAGCAGTTACTCGATAGGGACGGCCGGGCCCCAGCATTTT. Translation: CASSYSIGTAGPQHF.

The chain uses TRBV28 and TRBJ1-3; the D is unclear. Germline lookup yields CDR1 MDHEN and CDR2 SYDVKM. Trimming removed 5 bases at V and 0 bases at J, with 14 bases between. The CDR3 is 16 residues long. For the CDR3, the DNA is TGTGCCAGCAGTAAGAGCGGGAAATCCTCTGGAAACACCATATATTTT. Its translation: CASSKSGKSSGNTIYF.

The rearrangement joins TRBV21-1 to TRBJ1-2; the D segment call TRBD1 is taken from the table without a DNA check. TRBV21-1 is given as a pseudogene. This CDR3 contains 15 residues. The CDR3, as DNA: TGTGCCAGCAGCATCACAGGGGAGAGGGGCCATGGCTACACCTTC. Translated, it gives CASSITGERGHGYTF.

J is TRBJ1-6 and V is TRBV23-1; D not certain. TRBV23-1 is labeled an ORF, and its function is uncertain. V lost 7 bases and J lost 6, with 10 bases in between. The CDR3 loop spans 13 amino acids. CDR3 in amino acids: CASTTRVNSPLHF. CDR3 bases: TGCGCCAGCACGACAAGGGTTAATTCACCCCTCCACTTT.

The chain links TRBV28 to TRBJ1-1, with D perhaps TRBD1 (6 bases). V lost 3 bases to trimming and J lost 1 base, with 15 bases between them. Per the germline V gene, CDR1 is MDHEN and CDR2 is SYDVKM. The CDR3 contains 16 residues. This CDR3 is CASSFRYREGNTEAFF. The CDR3 nucleotides read TGTGCCAGCAGTTTTCGATACAGGGAGGGGAACACTGAAGCTTTCTTT.

As regards this clone: Other nucleotide sequences in the sample specify the same CDR3. The V and J genes are TRBV9 and TRBJ1-1; weak D call: TRBD1 (5 bases). This CDR3 is built from 13 residues. V lost 2 bases and J lost 5, with 10 bases in between. Germline V CDR1 and CDR2: SGDLS, YYNGEE. The CDR3 is CASSVGGSTEAFF. In nucleotides, the CDR3 is TGTGCCAGCAGCGTGGGGGGTAGTACTGAAGCTTTCTTT. Drawing the rest from reference TRBV9 and TRBJ1-1, the complete variable domain is DSGVTQTPKHLITATGQRVTLRCSPRSGDLSVYWYQQSLDQGLQFLIQYYNGEERAKGNILERFSAQQFPDLHSELNLSSLELGDSALYFCASSVGGSTEAFFGQGTRLTVV.

The V call is TRBV28, the J call TRBJ1-1; D not certain. The germline V gene encodes CDR1 MDHEN and CDR2 SYDVKM. The V gene lost 2 bases and the J gene lost 4 bases, with 14 bases spanning the gap. The CDR3 consists of 15 residues. The CDR3, as DNA: TGTGCCAGCAGTTTACTTAGGTCCCTGAGCACTGAAGCTTTCTTT. Translating gives CASSLLRSLSTEAFF.

The chain carries TRBV10-1 and TRBJ2-1; 7 bases agree with TRBD1. Germline V gene data show CDR1 as WNHNN and CDR2 as SYGVQD (reference sequence). This CDR3 is 12 amino acids long. J lost 12 bases, V lost 3 bases, and 5 bases had no gene match. The CDR3 nucleotides read TGCGCCAGCAGTGATAGAGGGGGCAGGCAGTTCTTC. Translation: CASSDRGGRQFF.

V is TRBV4-2 and J is TRBJ2-7; 8 bases match TRBD2. The ends lost 0 bases at V and 4 bases at J; junction bases unmatched: 8. This CDR3 is 16 amino acids long. CDR1 and CDR2 from the germline V gene are LGHNA and YNFKEQ. The CDR3 bases are TGTGCCAGCAGCCAAGAAGGCGCGGGGGGCCCGTACGAGCAGTACTTC. This codes for CASSQEGAGGPYEQYF.

This chain uses TRBV7-9 with TRBJ2-5, with D perhaps TRBD1 (5 bases). Germline V CDR1 and CDR2: SEHNR, FQNEAQ (reference sequence). The V end was cut by 3 bases, the J end by 0 bases, with 8 bases between. The CDR3 contains 14 residues. CDR3 residues: CASSLPTDQETQYF. In nucleotides, the CDR3 is TGTGCCAGCAGCTTGCCGACAGACCAAGAGACCCAGTACTTC.

V is TRBV19 and J is TRBJ1-5, with D perhaps matching TRBD1 (6 bases). This CDR3 spans 14 amino acids. Germline values: CDR1 LNHDA, CDR2 SQIVND (reference sequence). V lost 3 bases, J lost 4 bases, and 10 bases lay in between. The CDR3 spells CASSIDRPNQPQHF. DNA of the CDR3: TGTGCCAGTAGTATCGACAGGCCTAATCAGCCCCAGCATTTT. The complete variable domain, with remaining parts taken from reference TRBV19 and TRBJ1-5, reads DGGITQSPKYLFRKEGQNVTLSCEQNLNHDAMYWYRQDPGQGLRLIYYSQIVNDFQKGDIAEGYSVSREKKESFPLTVTSAQKNPTAFYLCASSIDRPNQPQHFGDGTRLSIL.

J is TRBJ2-7 and V is TRBV28; TRBD2 might be the D (6 bases). CDR3 length: 13 amino acids. V lost 2 bases to trimming and J lost 6 bases, with 11 bases between them. From germline, CDR1 is MDHEN and CDR2 SYDVKM. CDR3 DNA sequence: TGTGCCAGCAGTTTACGTCCCGGGGGCGAGCAGTACGTC. It codes for CASSLRPGGEQYV.

J is TRBJ2-1 and V is TRBV11-1, with 11 bases fitting TRBD2. After removal of 2 bases from V and 0 bases from J, the junction contained 6 bases not matched to a gene. CDR3 length: 18 amino acids. CDR1 and CDR2 from the germline V gene are SGHAT and FQDESV (reference sequence). CDR3 nucleotide sequence: TGTGCCAGCAGCTTACGGGTCCTAGCGGGGGGCTCCTACAATGAGCAGTTCTTC. Translated: CASSLRVLAGGSYNEQFF.

This clone was observed a few times. The V call is TRBV27, the J call TRBJ2-7; TRBD2 matches at 8 bases. The trim removed 3 bases at V and 1 base at J, leaving 2 bases unmatched. The CDR3 is 14 amino acids. CDR1 is MNHEY and CDR2 is SMNVEV in the germline V gene (reference sequence). CDR3 DNA sequence: TGTGCCAGCAGTTTTATAGCGGGGTCCTACGAGCAGTACTTC. Translated, it gives CASSFIAGSYEQYF.

The chain couples TRBV5-1 to TRBJ2-2; D is possibly TRBD2 (6 bases). Germline CDR1 and CDR2: SGHRS and YFSETQ. Trimming cost V 2 bases and J 0 bases, with 14 bases left between them. The CDR3 contains 17 residues. In DNA form, the CDR3 reads TGCGCCAGCAGCTTTGGGAGAGGGACTCCGAACACCGGGGAGCTGTTTTTT. Protein product: CASSFGRGTPNTGELFF.

J is TRBJ1-4 and V is TRBV28; tentatively, D is TRBD1 (6 bases). Deletions cut 6 bases from V and 8 bases from J, with 19 bases between. Germline CDR1 is MDHEN and CDR2 is SYDVKM. There are 15 residues in the CDR3. Here the CDR3 reads CASSIILDSNEKLFF. DNA for the CDR3: TGTGCCAGCAGCATAATCCTGGACAGTAACGAAAAACTGTTTTTT.

The gene calls are TRBV2 and TRBJ1-2; D gene unclear. The CDR3 extends over 13 amino acids. Looked up from germline, CDR1 is SNHLY and CDR2 is FYNNEI. Deletions cut 0 bases from V and 6 bases from J, with 8 bases between. The CDR3 is CASSEAHVDGYTF. The CDR3 DNA reads TGTGCCAGCAGTGAAGCACACGTCGATGGCTACACCTTC.

The chain employs TRBV28 and TRBJ1-1; D remains unclear. The CDR3 runs to 15 residues. Germline lookup yields CDR1 MDHEN and CDR2 SYDVKM. V was pared by 4 bases and J by 0 bases, with 12 bases between. This CDR3 is CASSSPLRMNTEAFF. The CDR3 DNA reads as TGTGCCAGCAGTTCCCCTCTTCGGATGAACACTGAAGCTTTCTTT.

The chain recombines TRBV29-1 with TRBJ2-3, with D possibly matching TRBD1 (6 bases). The CDR3 has 13 amino acids. Germline lookup yields CDR1 SQVTM and CDR2 ANQGSEA. Deletions cut 4 bases from V and 2 bases from J, with 10 bases between. CDR3 sequence reads: CSVAGQYTDTQYF. For the CDR3, the DNA is TGCAGCGTTGCAGGACAGTACACAGATACGCAGTATTTT.

The CDR3 loop reads CASSSAPGGSYNEQFF. The CDR3 nucleotides read TGTGCCAGCAGCTCGGCCCCCGGGGGGTCCTACAATGAGCAGTTCTTC. V and J are TRBV11-2 and TRBJ2-1; 7 bases match TRBD2. This CDR3 comprises 16 residues. Germline V gives CDR1 SGHAT, CDR2 FQNNGV. The V segment lost 4 bases and the J segment 1 base; nucleotides outside the gene matches: 7. Using reference TRBV11-2 and TRBJ2-1 for the parts outside the CDR3, the full variable domain is EAGVAQSPRYKIIEKRQSVAFWCNPISGHATLYWYQQILGQGPKLLIQFQNNGVVDDSQLPKDRFSAERLKGVDSTLKIQPAKLEDSAVYLCASSSAPGGSYNEQFFGPGTRLTVL.

The chain's CDR3 is CASSDAYRGTDTQYF. The DNA of the CDR3 is TGCGCCAGCAGTGACGCTTATAGGGGCACAGATACGCAGTATTTT. The chain combines TRBV10-2 with TRBJ2-3; D call uncertain. The V end was cut by 3 bases, the J end by 1 base, with 11 bases between. Germline-derived CDR1 and CDR2 are WSHSY and SAAADI. The CDR3 extends over 15 amino acids.

The V call is TRBV7-9, the J call TRBJ2-7; possibly TRBD1 for D (6 bases). V dropped 5 bases and J dropped 3 bases, with 11 bases sitting between them. The CDR3 covers 13 residues. Germline lookup yields CDR1 SEHNR and CDR2 FQNEAQ (reference sequence). The CDR3 loop is CASSIGGSYEQYF. As DNA, the CDR3 is TGTGCCAGCAGCATAGGGGGAAGCTACGAGCAGTACTTC.

The V gene is TRBV27, the J gene TRBJ1-2; perhaps TRBD1 as D (6 bases). The CDR3 is 15 amino acids. Germline-derived CDR1 and CDR2 are MNHEY and SMNVEV (reference sequence). The V and J ends lost 6 bases and 2 bases respectively, with 16 bases between them. CDR3 DNA sequence: TGTGCCAGCAGCAGAGGGGGGAAGGGAAACTATGGCTACACCTTC. This codes for CASSRGGKGNYGYTF.

This chain links TRBV2 with TRBJ1-5; tentatively, D is TRBD1 (6 bases). This CDR3 has 15 residues. From germline, CDR1 is SNHLY and CDR2 FYNNEI. Trimming took 5 bases from V and 3 from J, leaving 14 bases between them. The CDR3 DNA follows: TGTGCCAGCAGTCCCGGAACAGGGCCCAATCAGCCCCAGCATTTT. Encoded protein: CASSPGTGPNQPQHF. The variable domain in full, with the rest retrieved from reference TRBV2 and TRBJ1-5, is EPEVTQTPSHQVTQMGQEVILRCVPISNHLYFYWYRQILGQKVEFLVSFYNNEISEKSEIFDDQFSVERPDGSNFTLKIRSTKLEDSAMYFCASSPGTGPNQPQHFGDGTRLSIL.

This rearrangement joins TRBV2 to TRBJ1-6; tentative D call: TRBD1 (6 bases). The V and J ends lost 5 bases and 8 bases respectively, with 16 bases between them. The CDR3 runs to 15 residues. CDR1 and CDR2 from the germline V gene are SNHLY and FYNNEI. CDR3 residues: CASSTDGQRYSPLHF. CDR3 in DNA: TGTGCCAGCAGTACCGACGGACAGCGATATTCACCCCTCCACTTT.